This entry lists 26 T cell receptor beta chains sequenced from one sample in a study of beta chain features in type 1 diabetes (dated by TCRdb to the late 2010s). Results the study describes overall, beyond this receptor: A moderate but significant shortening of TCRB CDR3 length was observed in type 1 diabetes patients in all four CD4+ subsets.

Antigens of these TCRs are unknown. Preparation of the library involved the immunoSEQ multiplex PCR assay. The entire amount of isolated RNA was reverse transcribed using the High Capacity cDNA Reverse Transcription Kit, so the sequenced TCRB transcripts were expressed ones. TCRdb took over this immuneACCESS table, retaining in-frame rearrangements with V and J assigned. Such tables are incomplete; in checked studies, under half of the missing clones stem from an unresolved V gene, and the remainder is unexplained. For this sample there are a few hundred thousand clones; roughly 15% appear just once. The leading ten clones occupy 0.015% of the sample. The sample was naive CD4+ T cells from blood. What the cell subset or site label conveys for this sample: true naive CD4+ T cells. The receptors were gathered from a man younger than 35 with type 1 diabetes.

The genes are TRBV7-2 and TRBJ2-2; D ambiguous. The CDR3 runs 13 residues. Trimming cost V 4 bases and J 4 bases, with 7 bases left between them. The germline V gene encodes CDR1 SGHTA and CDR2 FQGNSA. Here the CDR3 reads CASSSRFTGELFF. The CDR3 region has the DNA TGTGCCAGCAGCTCCCGGTTCACCGGGGAGCTGTTTTTT.

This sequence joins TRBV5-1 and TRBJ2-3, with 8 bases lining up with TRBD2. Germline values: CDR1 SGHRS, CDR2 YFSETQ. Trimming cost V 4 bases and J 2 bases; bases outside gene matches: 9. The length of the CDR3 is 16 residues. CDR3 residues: CASSRYGGADTDTQYF. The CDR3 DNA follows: TGCGCCAGCAGCCGATACGGGGGGGCCGACACAGATACGCAGTATTTT.

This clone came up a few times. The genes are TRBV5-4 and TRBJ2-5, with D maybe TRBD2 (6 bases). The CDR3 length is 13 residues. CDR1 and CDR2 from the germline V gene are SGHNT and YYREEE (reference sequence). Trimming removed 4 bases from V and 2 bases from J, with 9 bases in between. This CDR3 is CASSRDFQETQYF. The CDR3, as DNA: TGTGCCAGCAGCAGGGACTTTCAAGAGACCCAGTACTTC.

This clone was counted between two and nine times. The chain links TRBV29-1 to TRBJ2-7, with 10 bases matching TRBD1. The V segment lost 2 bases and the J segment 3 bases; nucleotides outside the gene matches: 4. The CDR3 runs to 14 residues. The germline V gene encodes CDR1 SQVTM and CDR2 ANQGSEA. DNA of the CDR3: TGCAGCGTTGAACCGGGACAGGGGCTCTACGAGCAGTACTTC. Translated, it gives CSVEPGQGLYEQYF.

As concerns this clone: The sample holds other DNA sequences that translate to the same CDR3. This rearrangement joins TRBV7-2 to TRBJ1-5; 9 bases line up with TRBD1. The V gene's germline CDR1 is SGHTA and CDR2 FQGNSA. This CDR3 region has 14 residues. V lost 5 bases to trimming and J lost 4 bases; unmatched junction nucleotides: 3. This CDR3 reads CASSQTGGNQPQHF. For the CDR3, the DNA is TGTGCCAGCAGCCAGACAGGGGGGAATCAGCCCCAGCATTTT.

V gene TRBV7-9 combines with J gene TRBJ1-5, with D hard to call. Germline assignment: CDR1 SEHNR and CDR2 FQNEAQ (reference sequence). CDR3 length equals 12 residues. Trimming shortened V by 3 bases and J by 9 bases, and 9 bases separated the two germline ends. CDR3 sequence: CASSLNGRPQHF. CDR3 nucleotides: TGTGCCAGCAGCTTGAACGGGAGGCCCCAGCATTTT.

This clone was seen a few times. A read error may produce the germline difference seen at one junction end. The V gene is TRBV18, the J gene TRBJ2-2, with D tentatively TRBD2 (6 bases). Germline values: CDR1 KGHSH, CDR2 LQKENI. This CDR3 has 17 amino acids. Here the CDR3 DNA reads TGTGCCAGCTCCCTCCAGGAGGGACGTCAGAACGCCGGGGAGCTGTTTTTT. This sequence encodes CASSLQEGRQNAGELFF.

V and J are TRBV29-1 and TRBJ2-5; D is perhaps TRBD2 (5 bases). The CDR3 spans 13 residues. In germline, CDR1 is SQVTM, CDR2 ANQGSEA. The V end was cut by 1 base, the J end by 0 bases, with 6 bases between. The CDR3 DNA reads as TGCAGCGTTGAAGGGAGGTACCAAGAGACCCAGTACTTC. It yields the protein CSVEGRYQETQYF.

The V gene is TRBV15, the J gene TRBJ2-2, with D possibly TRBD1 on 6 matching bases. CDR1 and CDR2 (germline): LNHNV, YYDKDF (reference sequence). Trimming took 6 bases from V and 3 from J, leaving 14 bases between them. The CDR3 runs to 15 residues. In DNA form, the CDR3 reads TGTGCCACCAGTGTTACAGGGTCGGACACCGGGGAGCTGTTTTTT. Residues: CATSVTGSDTGELFF.

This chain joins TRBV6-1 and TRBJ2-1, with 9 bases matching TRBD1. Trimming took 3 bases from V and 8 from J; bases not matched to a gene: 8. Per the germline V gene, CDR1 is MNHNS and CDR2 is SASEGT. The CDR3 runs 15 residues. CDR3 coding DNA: TGTGCCAGCAGTGAGGCCGGGACAGGGCTCCATGAGCAGTTCTTC. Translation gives CASSEAGTGLHEQFF.

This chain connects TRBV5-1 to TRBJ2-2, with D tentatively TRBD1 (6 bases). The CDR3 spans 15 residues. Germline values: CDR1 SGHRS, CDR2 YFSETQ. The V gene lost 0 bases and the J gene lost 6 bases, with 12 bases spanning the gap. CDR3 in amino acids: CASSLVTGGAGELFF. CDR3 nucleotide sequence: TGCGCCAGCAGCTTGGTGACAGGCGGCGCCGGGGAGCTGTTTTTT.

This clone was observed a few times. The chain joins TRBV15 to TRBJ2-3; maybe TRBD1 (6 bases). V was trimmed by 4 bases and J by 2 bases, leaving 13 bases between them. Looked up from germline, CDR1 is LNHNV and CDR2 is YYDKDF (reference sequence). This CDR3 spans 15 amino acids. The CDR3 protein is CATSTRDTVTDTQYF. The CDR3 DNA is TGTGCCACCAGCACCCGGGACACCGTCACAGATACGCAGTATTTT.

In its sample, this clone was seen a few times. The CDR3 sequence: CASSSWTFSRADTQYF. In DNA, the CDR3 is TGTGCCAGCAGTTCCTGGACTTTCTCAAGGGCAGATACGCAGTATTTT. V is TRBV28 and J is TRBJ2-3; TRBD2 is a possible D gene (5 bases). Trimming stripped 4 bases from V and 4 bases from J, with 18 bases between. The CDR3 consists of 16 residues. Germline CDR1 reads MDHEN; CDR2 reads SYDVKM.

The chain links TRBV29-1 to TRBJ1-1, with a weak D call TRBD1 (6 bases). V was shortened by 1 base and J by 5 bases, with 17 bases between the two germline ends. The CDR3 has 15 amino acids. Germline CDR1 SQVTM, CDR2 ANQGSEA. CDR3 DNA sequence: TGCAGCGTTGAAGTCGGGCCAGGGGTCGGGACTGAAGCTTTCTTT. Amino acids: CSVEVGPGVGTEAFF.

The CDR3: CASSFGAGGYNEQFF. The DNA of the CDR3 is TGTGCCAGCAGCTTTGGGGCGGGAGGGTACAATGAGCAGTTCTTC. This chain joins TRBV7-9 and TRBJ2-1; TRBD2 aligns across 9 bases. Germline V CDR1 and CDR2: SEHNR, FQNEAQ (reference sequence). Losses at the gene ends were 3 bases for V and 4 bases for J; bases not matched to a gene: 4. The CDR3 is 15 residues long.

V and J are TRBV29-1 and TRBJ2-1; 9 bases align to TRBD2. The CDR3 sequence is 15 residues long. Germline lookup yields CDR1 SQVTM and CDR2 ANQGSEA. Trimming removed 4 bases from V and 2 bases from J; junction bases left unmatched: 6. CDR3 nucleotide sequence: TGCAGCGTTGTTTTGCTAGCGGGGCCCTACAATGAGCAGTTCTTC. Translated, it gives CSVVLLAGPYNEQFF.

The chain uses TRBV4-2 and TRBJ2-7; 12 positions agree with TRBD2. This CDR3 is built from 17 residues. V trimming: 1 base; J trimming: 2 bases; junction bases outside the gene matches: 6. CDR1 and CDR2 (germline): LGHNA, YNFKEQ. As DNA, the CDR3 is TGTGCCAGCAGCCAAGGTACTAGCGGGAGGTTACCCTACGAGCAGTACTTC. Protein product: CASSQGTSGRLPYEQYF.

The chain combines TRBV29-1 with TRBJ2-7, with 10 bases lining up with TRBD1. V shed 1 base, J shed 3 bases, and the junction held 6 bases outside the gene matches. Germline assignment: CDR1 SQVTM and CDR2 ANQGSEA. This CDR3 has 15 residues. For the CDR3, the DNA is TGCAGCGTTGAAGTGGGGGACAGGGGATTCTACGAGCAGTACTTC. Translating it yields CSVEVGDRGFYEQYF.

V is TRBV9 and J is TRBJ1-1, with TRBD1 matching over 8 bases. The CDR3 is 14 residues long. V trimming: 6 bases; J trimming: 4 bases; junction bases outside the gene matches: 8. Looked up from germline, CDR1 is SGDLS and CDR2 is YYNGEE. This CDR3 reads CASTPDRAPTEAFF. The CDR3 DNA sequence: TGTGCCAGCACCCCGGACAGGGCCCCCACTGAAGCTTTCTTT.

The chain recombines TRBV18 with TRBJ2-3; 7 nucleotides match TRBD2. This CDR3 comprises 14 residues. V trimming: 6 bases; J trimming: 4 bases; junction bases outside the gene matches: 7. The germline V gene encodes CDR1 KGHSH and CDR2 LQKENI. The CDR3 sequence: CASSLPAGPDTQYF. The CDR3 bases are TGTGCCAGCTCTCTCCCAGCGGGGCCAGATACGCAGTATTTT.

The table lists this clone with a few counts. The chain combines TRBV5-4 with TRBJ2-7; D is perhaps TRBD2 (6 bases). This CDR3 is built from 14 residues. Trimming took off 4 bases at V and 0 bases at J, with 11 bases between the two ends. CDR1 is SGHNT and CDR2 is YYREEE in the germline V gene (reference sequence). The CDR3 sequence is CASSLMTSSYEQYF. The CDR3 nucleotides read TGTGCCAGCAGCCTGATGACTAGCTCCTACGAGCAGTACTTC.

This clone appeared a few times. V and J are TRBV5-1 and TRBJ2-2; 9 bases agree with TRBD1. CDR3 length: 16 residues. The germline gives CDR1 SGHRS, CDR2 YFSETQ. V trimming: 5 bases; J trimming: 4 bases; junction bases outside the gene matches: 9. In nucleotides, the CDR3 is TGCGCCAGCAGACGTACAGGGGGCGCGTTCACCGGGGAGCTGTTTTTT. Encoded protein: CASRRTGGAFTGELFF.

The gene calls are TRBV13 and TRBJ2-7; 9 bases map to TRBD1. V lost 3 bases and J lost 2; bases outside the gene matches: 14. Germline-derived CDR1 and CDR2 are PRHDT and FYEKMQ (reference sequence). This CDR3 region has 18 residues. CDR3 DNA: TGTGCCAGCAGCTTCACCGGGACAGGGTTCCATCGCGCCTACGAGCAGTACTTC. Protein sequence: CASSFTGTGFHRAYEQYF.

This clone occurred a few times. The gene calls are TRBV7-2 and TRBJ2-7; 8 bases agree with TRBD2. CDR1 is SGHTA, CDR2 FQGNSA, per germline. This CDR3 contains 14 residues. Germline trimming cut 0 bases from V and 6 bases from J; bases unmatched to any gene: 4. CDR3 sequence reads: CASSLAGGGAEQYF. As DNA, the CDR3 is TGTGCCAGCAGCTTAGCCGGGGGGGGAGCCGAGCAGTACTTC.

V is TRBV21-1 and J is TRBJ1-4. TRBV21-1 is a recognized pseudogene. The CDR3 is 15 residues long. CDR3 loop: CASSKDRATNEKLFF. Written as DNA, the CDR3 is TGTGCCAGCAGCAAAGACCGGGCAACTAATGAAAAACTGTTTTTT.

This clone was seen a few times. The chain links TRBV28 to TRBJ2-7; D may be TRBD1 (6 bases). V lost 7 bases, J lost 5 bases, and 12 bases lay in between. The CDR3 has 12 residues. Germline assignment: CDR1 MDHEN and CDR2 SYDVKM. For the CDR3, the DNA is TGTGCCAGCAAACAGGGATACCACGAGCAGTACTTC. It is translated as CASKQGYHEQYF. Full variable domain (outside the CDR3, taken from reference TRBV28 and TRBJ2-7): DVKVTQSSRYLVKRTGEKVFLECVQDMDHENMFWYRQDPGLGLRLIYFSYDVKMKEKGDIPEGYSVSREKKERFSLILESASTNQTSMYLCASKQGYHEQYFGPGTRLTVT.